A single sample is the source of the 29 T cell receptor beta chains below, sequenced in a study of control samples from healthy donors and cancer patients. TCRdb's copy holds only in-frame clones and misses some; the assay was immunoSEQ multiplex PCR. The sample includes about 84,000 clones, 80% to 90% seen only once; the top ten take approximately 10%. Sequencing was performed on PBMCs. Source of these receptors: a man aged 55 to 70 with head and neck cancer.

This clone was recorded once. The genes are TRBV7-9 and TRBJ2-1; D could derive from TRBD1 or TRBD2 (5 bases each). Deletions cut 1 base from V and 0 bases from J, with 16 bases between. The CDR3 sequence is 18 residues long. CDR1 is SEHNR and CDR2 is FQNEAQ in the germline V gene (reference sequence). CDR3 DNA sequence: TGTGCCAGCAGCTTAGGGGGGTTAGCAATAAACTCCTACAATGAGCAGTTCTTC. It encodes CASSLGGLAINSYNEQFF.

CDR3 amino acids: CASSVWGLSYGYTF. CDR3 sequence (DNA): TGTGCCAGCAGTGTGTGGGGATTGAGCTATGGCTACACCTTC. The rearrangement uses TRBV25-1 and TRBJ1-2; D gene ambiguous. Germline V CDR1 and CDR2: MGHDK, SYGVNS. This CDR3 is 14 amino acids long. V was pared by 4 bases and J by 4 bases, with 13 bases between.

This sequence joins TRBV5-1 and TRBJ1-2; maybe TRBD1 (5 bases). With 4 bases removed from V and 6 bases from J, the gap between germline ends came to 16 bases. Germline values: CDR1 SGHRS, CDR2 YFSETQ. The CDR3 is made up of 14 amino acids. CDR3 region: CASSVGTPGNGYTF. The CDR3 DNA reads TGCGCCAGCAGCGTTGGGACCCCCGGGAATGGCTACACCTTC.

The chain uses TRBV19 and TRBJ1-2; 8 nucleotides match TRBD1. Germline loops: CDR1 LNHDA, CDR2 SQIVND (reference sequence). Unmatched junction bases numbered 7, after V lost 9 bases and J lost 4 bases. This CDR3 contains 13 residues. The CDR3 DNA follows: TGTGCCAGCACAGGGGGATTCGTCTATGGCTACACCTTC. Protein: CASTGGFVYGYTF.

This sequence joins TRBV14 and TRBJ2-2; unclear D gene. CDR1 is SGHDN, CDR2 FVKESK, per germline. This CDR3 region has 14 residues. Between the trimmed V and J ends, which lost 6 bases and 4 bases, there was a span of 12 bases. This CDR3 is CASRRQVTTGELFF. The CDR3 DNA reads as TGTGCCAGCAGACGTCAGGTGACCACCGGGGAGCTGTTTTTT.

V is TRBV7-9 and J is TRBJ2-1; TRBD1 agrees at 9 bases. CDR3 length: 17 amino acids. Germline CDR1 is SEHNR and CDR2 is FQNEAQ (reference sequence). Unmatched junction bases numbered 10, after V lost 1 base and J lost 6 bases. The CDR3 region is CASSLDTGGRSRNEQFF. CDR3 DNA: TGTGCCAGCAGCTTAGACACAGGGGGCAGGTCTCGCAATGAGCAGTTCTTC.

The V call is TRBV29-1, the J call TRBJ2-5; the D is unclear. CDR1 and CDR2 from the germline V gene are SQVTM and ANQGSEA. V lost 4 bases and J lost 2, with 8 bases in between. The CDR3 loop spans 12 amino acids. The CDR3 coding sequence is TGCAGCGTTGGGGGATTACAAGAGACCCAGTACTTC. Translation: CSVGGLQETQYF.

The chain carries TRBV28 and TRBJ2-5, with a weak D call TRBD2 (6 bases). Trimming cost V 5 bases and J 0 bases, with 7 bases left between them. Germline CDR1 is MDHEN and CDR2 is SYDVKM. This CDR3 comprises 13 residues. The CDR3 protein is CASSPGDQETQYF. For the CDR3, the DNA is TGTGCCAGCAGTCCGGGAGACCAAGAGACCCAGTACTTC.

The V and J genes are TRBV4-1 and TRBJ1-4, with 7 positions matching TRBD1. Germline V gene data show CDR1 as MGHRA and CDR2 as YSYEKL. CDR3 length: 14 amino acids. The V gene end was trimmed by 4 bases and the J gene end by 7 bases; junction bases not matched to a gene: 6. The CDR3 reads CASSLGSGGEKLFF. The DNA of the CDR3 is TGCGCCAGCAGCCTTGGGTCAGGGGGTGAAAAACTGTTTTTT.

V and J are TRBV7-9 and TRBJ2-1, with no clear D. V was cut by 4 bases and J by 5 bases, with 9 bases left in between. The V gene's germline CDR1 is SEHNR and CDR2 FQNEAQ (reference sequence). The CDR3 extends over 13 amino acids. The CDR3: CASSSFRHNEQFF. The CDR3, as DNA: TGTGCCAGCAGCTCTTTTCGACACAATGAGCAGTTCTTC.

This clone was counted between two and nine times. The V gene is TRBV14, the J gene TRBJ2-3; maybe TRBD1 (5 bases). Germline CDR1 and CDR2: SGHDN and FVKESK. V gave up 4 bases and J gave up 0 bases, with 11 bases separating them. The length of the CDR3 is 15 residues. CDR3 DNA: TGTGCCAGCAGCCGTTGGGGCAGGAGCACAGATACGCAGTATTTT. This encodes CASSRWGRSTDTQYF.

This chain connects TRBV7-9 to TRBJ2-2, with TRBD1 matching over 9 bases. The CDR3 runs 15 residues. The germline CDR1 and CDR2 sequences are SEHNR and FQNEAQ (reference sequence). The trim removed 3 bases at V and 5 bases at J, leaving 4 bases unmatched. CDR3 DNA: TGTGCCAGCAGCTTTGGGGACAGGGCAACCGGGGAGCTGTTTTTT. Its translation: CASSFGDRATGELFF.

The chain couples TRBV11-3 to TRBJ2-5, with TRBD1 matching 8 bases. The V segment lost 4 bases and the J segment 5 bases; nucleotides outside the gene matches: 9. Germline values: CDR1 SGHNT, CDR2 YENEEA. This CDR3 spans 15 amino acids. In nucleotides, the CDR3 is TGTGCCAGCAGCTCCAGGACAGGGTACGGGGAGACCCAGTACTTC. Encoded protein: CASSSRTGYGETQYF.

The chain uses TRBV7-9 and TRBJ1-6, with D unclear. The CDR3 covers 14 residues. Deletions cut 5 bases from V and 4 bases from J, with 9 bases between. Germline assignment: CDR1 SEHNR and CDR2 FQNEAQ (reference sequence). Written as DNA, the CDR3 is TGTGCCAGCAGCCCCCCGGAATATAATTCACCCCTCCACTTT. Its translation is CASSPPEYNSPLHF.

This clone was counted once. The chain joins TRBV18 to TRBJ2-1; D perhaps matches TRBD2 (6 bases). Germline V gene sequence: CDR1 KGHSH, CDR2 LQKENI. V was shortened by 0 bases and J by 3 bases, with 12 bases between the two germline ends. This CDR3 region has 16 residues. The DNA for the CDR3 is TGTGCCAGCTCACCACCGGGAGGTCCGGTCTACAATGAGCAGTTCTTC. This gives the protein CASSPPGGPVYNEQFF.

The chain's CDR3 is CASSFGQEGVKLFF. CDR3 DNA: TGCGCCAGCAGCTTTGGACAGGAAGGCGTAAAACTGTTTTTT. The chain links TRBV5-1 to TRBJ1-4; TRBD1 matches 7 bases. The CDR3 consists of 14 residues. V lost 2 bases, J lost 10 bases, and 8 bases stayed unmatched. CDR1 and CDR2 from the germline V gene are SGHRS and YFSETQ.

The gene calls are TRBV6-6 and TRBJ1-1; 12 bases align to TRBD1. CDR3 length: 15 residues. Germline V gene data show CDR1 as MNHNY and CDR2 as SVGAGI (reference sequence). The V gene end was trimmed by 6 bases and the J gene end by 3 bases; junction bases not matched to a gene: 5. In DNA form, the CDR3 reads TGTGCCAGCAGGACGGGGACAGGGGGCTACACTGAAGCTTTCTTT. Translated, it gives CASRTGTGGYTEAFF.

This clone was counted once. This chain uses TRBV2 with TRBJ2-1; TRBD2 matches 7 bases. Germline values: CDR1 SNHLY, CDR2 FYNNEI. V lost 6 bases, J lost 0 bases, and 5 bases stayed unmatched. CDR3 length equals 15 residues. The CDR3 nucleotides are TGTGCCAGCAGGGAACGGGACTACTCCTACAATGAGCAGTTCTTC. Translating gives CASRERDYSYNEQFF.

The chain carries TRBV7-2 and TRBJ2-5; weak D call: TRBD1 (6 bases). This CDR3 is 15 amino acids long. Germline V gene lookup returns CDR1 SGHTA and CDR2 FQGNSA. V was clipped by 3 bases and J by 5 bases, with 16 bases between them. For the CDR3, the DNA is TGTGCCAGCAGCTTCAACCAGGGGCCGGGGGAGACCCAGTACTTC. This sequence encodes CASSFNQGPGETQYF.

This chain links TRBV6-1 with TRBJ1-5, with 7 bases that match TRBD1. Germline CDR1 and CDR2: MNHNS and SASEGT. CDR3 length: 15 amino acids. V was pared by 1 base and J by 0 bases, with 0 bases of the junction left unmatched. The CDR3 protein is CASSEGQGSNQPQHF. CDR3 nucleotide sequence: TGTGCCAGCAGTGAAGGACAGGGTAGCAATCAGCCCCAGCATTTT.

V usage is TRBV11-2 and J usage is TRBJ2-1, with 10 bases identical to TRBD2. The CDR3 covers 17 residues. Looked up from germline, CDR1 is SGHAT and CDR2 is FQNNGV. The V and J ends lost 6 bases and 6 bases, in that order; junction bases with no gene match: 14. In DNA, the CDR3 is TGTGCCAGCAGTGGAAGCGGGAGGGCCGGAGTTCTCAATGAGCAGTTCTTC. Its protein is CASSGSGRAGVLNEQFF. The full variable domain, in which reference TRBV11-2 and TRBJ2-1 provide the parts outside the CDR3, is EAGVAQSPRYKIIEKRQSVAFWCNPISGHATLYWYQQILGQGPKLLIQFQNNGVVDDSQLPKDRFSAERLKGVDSTLKIQPAKLEDSAVYLCASSGSGRAGVLNEQFFGPGTRLTVL.

The chain links TRBV12-5 to TRBJ1-2; TRBD1 matches 8 bases. This CDR3 spans 12 amino acids. The ends lost 5 bases at V and 5 bases at J; junction bases unmatched: 1. Germline assignment: CDR1 LGHNT and CDR2 FRNRAP. The CDR3 region has the DNA TGTGCTAGTGGTCGGACAGGGTATGGCTACACCTTC. This codes for CASGRTGYGYTF.

The rearrangement joins TRBV5-5 to TRBJ1-5; D is ambiguous. This CDR3 is built from 13 residues. V dropped 1 base and J dropped 7 bases, with 9 bases sitting between them. CDR1 is SGHKS and CDR2 is YYEKEE in the germline V gene (reference sequence). CDR3 in amino acids: CASSLQLFQPQHF. The DNA for the CDR3 is TGTGCCAGCAGCTTGCAGCTGTTCCAGCCCCAGCATTTT.

The rearrangement joins TRBV2 to TRBJ2-5; the D is unclear. This CDR3 comprises 12 residues. V gave up 4 bases and J gave up 4 bases, with 7 bases separating them. From germline, CDR1 is SNHLY and CDR2 FYNNEI. The CDR3 DNA follows: TGTGCCAGCAGTGTACCCACAGAGACCCAGTACTTC. Translating gives CASSVPTETQYF. The full variable domain, with the rest looked up from reference TRBV2 and TRBJ2-5, is EPEVTQTPSHQVTQMGQEVILRCVPISNHLYFYWYRQILGQKVEFLVSFYNNEISEKSEIFDDQFSVERPDGSNFTLKIRSTKLEDSAMYFCASSVPTETQYFGPGTRLLVL.

The J gene is TRBJ1-1, the V gene TRBV15, with D hard to call. Trimming removed 0 bases at V and 3 bases at J, with 5 bases between. In germline, CDR1 is LNHNV, CDR2 YYDKDF (reference sequence). The CDR3 consists of 13 residues. The CDR3 is CATSRDLDTEAFF. The CDR3 coding sequence is TGTGCCACCAGCAGAGATTTGGACACTGAAGCTTTCTTT. Supplemented by reference TRBV15 and TRBJ1-1, the full variable domain reads DAMVIQNPRYQVTQFGKPVTLSCSQTLNHNVMYWYQQKSSQAPKLLFHYYDKDFNNEADTPDNFQSRRPNTSFCFLDIRSPGLGDTAMYLCATSRDLDTEAFFGQGTRLTVV.

The chain recombines TRBV2 with TRBJ2-3, with TRBD2 matching 9 bases. Trimming took 6 bases from V and 2 from J; bases not matched to a gene: 3. The germline V gene has CDR1 SNHLY and CDR2 FYNNEI. This CDR3 has 14 amino acids. The CDR3 coding sequence is TGTGCCAGCAGGGGACTAGCCATCACAGATACGCAGTATTTT. This sequence encodes CASRGLAITDTQYF.

The V call is TRBV27, the J call TRBJ1-6, with 9 nucleotides matching TRBD1. The trim removed 5 bases at V and 9 bases at J, leaving 11 bases unmatched. Germline V gene data show CDR1 as MNHEY and CDR2 as SMNVEV (reference sequence). The CDR3 totals 16 residues. The CDR3 nucleotides are TGTGCCAGCAGTCACAATACCGGGACAGGGATTTCACCCCTCCACTTT. Encoded protein: CASSHNTGTGISPLHF.

The rearrangement links TRBV9 to TRBJ2-3; possible D gene TRBD1, 5 bases. This CDR3 region has 14 residues. V was shortened by 2 bases and J by 0 bases, with 7 bases between the two germline ends. Germline V gives CDR1 SGDLS, CDR2 YYNGEE. The CDR3 DNA is TGTGCCAGCAGCGTGGGGCCTAGCACAGATACGCAGTATTTT. Protein: CASSVGPSTDTQYF.

This clone was observed a handful of times. V is TRBV27 and J is TRBJ1-2, with D uncertain. The CDR3 is made up of 12 amino acids. CDR1 and CDR2 from the germline V gene are MNHEY and SMNVEV (reference sequence). Trimming stripped 3 bases from V and 4 bases from J, with 6 bases between. CDR3 amino acids: CASSFSGYGYTF. DNA of the CDR3: TGTGCCAGCAGTTTCTCGGGCTATGGCTACACCTTC.